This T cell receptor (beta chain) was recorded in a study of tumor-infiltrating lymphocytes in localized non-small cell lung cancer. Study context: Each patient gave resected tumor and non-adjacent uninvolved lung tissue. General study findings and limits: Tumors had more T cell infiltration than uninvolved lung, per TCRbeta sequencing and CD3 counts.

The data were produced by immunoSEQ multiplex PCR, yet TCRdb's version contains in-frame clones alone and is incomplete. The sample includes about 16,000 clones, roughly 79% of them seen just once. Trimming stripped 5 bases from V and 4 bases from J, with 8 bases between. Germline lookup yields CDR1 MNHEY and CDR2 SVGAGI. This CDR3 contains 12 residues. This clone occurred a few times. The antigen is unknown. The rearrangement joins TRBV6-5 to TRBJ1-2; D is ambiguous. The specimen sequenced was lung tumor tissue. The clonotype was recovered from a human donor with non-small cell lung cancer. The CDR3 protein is CASSAGVYGYTF. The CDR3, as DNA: TGTGCCAGCAGTGCGGGTGTCTATGGCTACACCTTC.